The T cell receptor (beta chain) under discussion was sequenced for a study of regulatory T cells in long-lasting Graves disease. CDR3 length equals 12 residues. Trimming pared 5 bases from V and 7 bases from J, leaving 6 bases between. Germline lookup yields CDR1 SGHAT and CDR2 FQNNGV. Arm-PCR of CDR3 regions and iRepertoire HTBI primers were the basis on which TCR beta libraries were built. One entry per CDR3 protein, called by TCRdb with MiXCR from the multiplex PCR reads. The data show 400,000 to 500,000 distinct CDR3 sequences, about 22% seen once. Time point denoted: persistent/refractory GD, antithyroid drugs over 5 years with positive TRAb. PBMC RNA served as the TCR library source. Study outcomes and limitations: Accuracy could have been hurt by small sample size.

This clonotype was recorded many times. The antigen remains undetermined. The TCR sequence derives from a female donor with Graves disease. This rearrangement joins TRBV11-2 to TRBJ1-6; D is unclear. The source was peripheral blood mononuclear cells (PBMCs), collected when the disease was refractory, from a patient treated with antithyroid drugs. The CDR3 region has the DNA TGTGCCAGCAGCCCACCCAATTCACCCCTCCACTTT. Translated, it gives CASSPPNSPLHF.